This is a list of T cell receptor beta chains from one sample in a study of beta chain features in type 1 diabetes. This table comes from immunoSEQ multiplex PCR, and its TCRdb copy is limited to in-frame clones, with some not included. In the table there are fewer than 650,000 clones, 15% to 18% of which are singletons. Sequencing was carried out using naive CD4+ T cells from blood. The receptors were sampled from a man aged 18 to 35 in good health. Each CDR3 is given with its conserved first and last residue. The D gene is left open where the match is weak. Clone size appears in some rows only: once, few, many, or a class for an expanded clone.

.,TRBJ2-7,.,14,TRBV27,CASSSYRESYEQYF,TGTGCCAGCAGTTCGTACAGGGAATCTTACGAGCAGTACTTC
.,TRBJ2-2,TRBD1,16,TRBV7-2,CASSSPGTEYTGELFF,TGTGCCAGCAGCTCCCCCGGGACAGAATACACCGGGGAGCTGTTTTTT
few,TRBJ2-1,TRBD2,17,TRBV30,CAWSVISGGYYYNEQFF,TGTGCCTGGAGTGTTATTAGCGGGGGGTACTACTACAATGAGCAGTTCTTC
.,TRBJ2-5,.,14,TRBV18,CASSPRGSSETQYF,TGTGCCAGCTCACCCAGGGGCTCAAGCGAGACCCAGTACTTC
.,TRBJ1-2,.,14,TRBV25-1,CASSVPDTARGYTF,TGTGCCAGCAGTGTCCCAGACACCGCCCGAGGCTACACCTTC
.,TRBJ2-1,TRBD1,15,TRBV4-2,CASSHPGQGDNEQFF,TGTGCCAGCAGCCACCCGGGACAGGGAGACAATGAGCAGTTCTTC
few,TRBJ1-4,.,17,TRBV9,CASSVGISGHYNEKLFF,TGTGCCAGCAGCGTAGGCATTTCGGGGCACTATAATGAAAAACTGTTTTTT
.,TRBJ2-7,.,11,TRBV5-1,CASSFSIEQYF,TGCGCCAGCAGCTTCAGCATCGAGCAGTACTTC
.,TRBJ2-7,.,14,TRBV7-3,CASSLSSGSYEQYF,TGTGCCAGCAGCTTATCGAGCGGCTCCTACGAGCAGTACTTC
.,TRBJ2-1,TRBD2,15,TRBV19,CASSIGSGGLSEQFF,TGTGCCAGTAGTATCGGTAGCGGGGGACTCAGTGAGCAGTTCTTC
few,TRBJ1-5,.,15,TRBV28,CASSFPGPGNQPQHF,TGTGCCAGCAGTTTTCCGGGGCCGGGCAATCAGCCCCAGCATTTT
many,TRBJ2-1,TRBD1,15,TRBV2,CASTKVGQGHNEQFF,TGTGCCAGCACCAAGGTGGGACAGGGCCACAATGAGCAGTTCTTC
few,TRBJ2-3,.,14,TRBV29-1,CSVDQQLGTDTQYF,TGCAGCGTTGACCAACAGTTGGGCACAGATACGCAGTATTTT
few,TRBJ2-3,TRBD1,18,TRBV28,CASSPAQGQGALTDTQYF,TGTGCCAGCAGTCCGGCACAGGGACAGGGGGCGCTCACAGATACGCAGTATTTT
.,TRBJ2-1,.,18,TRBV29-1,CSVLFGGRVVGSYNEQFF,TGCAGCGTTCTATTCGGGGGGCGAGTAGTCGGCTCCTACAATGAGCAGTTCTTC
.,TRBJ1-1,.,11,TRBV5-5,CASSLYSEAFF,TGTGCCAGCAGCTTGTACTCTGAAGCTTTCTTT
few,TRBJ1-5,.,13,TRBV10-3,CAIRSGGNQPQHF,TGTGCCATCAGATCAGGGGGCAATCAGCCCCAGCATTTT
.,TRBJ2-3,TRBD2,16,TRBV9,CASSVTSGSLTDTQYF,TGTGCCAGCAGCGTAACTAGCGGGTCGCTCACAGATACGCAGTATTTT
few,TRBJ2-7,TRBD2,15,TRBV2,CASSEILAGVSEQYF,TGTGCCAGCAGTGAAATCTTAGCGGGAGTTTCCGAGCAGTACTTC
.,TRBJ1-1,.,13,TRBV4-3,CASSRVGNTEAFF,TGCGCCAGCAGCCGGGTGGGGAACACTGAAGCTTTCTTT
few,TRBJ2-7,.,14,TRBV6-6,CASSYSAGAYEQYF,TGTGCCAGCAGTTACTCGGCAGGAGCCTACGAGCAGTACTTC
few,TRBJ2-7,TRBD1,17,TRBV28,CASSFAVWGQASYEQYF,TGTGCCAGCAGTTTCGCCGTTTGGGGACAGGCGTCCTACGAGCAGTACTTC
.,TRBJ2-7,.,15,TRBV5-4,CASSWPGLTSYEQYF,TGTGCCAGCAGCTGGCCGGGACTGACATCCTACGAGCAGTACTTC
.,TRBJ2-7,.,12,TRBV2,CASKSRGYEQYF,TGTGCCAGCAAGTCCAGGGGATACGAGCAGTACTTC
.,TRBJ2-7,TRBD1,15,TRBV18,CASSPDRGLSYEQYF,TGTGCCAGCTCACCAGACAGGGGGCTCTCCTACGAGCAGTACTTC